The clone carrying this T cell receptor beta chain was found a few times. The record originates from a study of blood T cell repertoires in COVID-19. Study-level background: Samples representing acute and convalescent COVID-19 were sourced from the United States, Italy and Spain.

V lost 4 bases to trimming and J lost 6 bases; unmatched junction nucleotides: 7. The CDR3 runs to 14 residues. From germline, CDR1 is LNHDA and CDR2 SQIVND (reference sequence). Only in-frame clones appear in the TCRdb table, and some are missing; sequencing was by immunoSEQ multiplex PCR. The repertoire has 250,000 to 300,000 clones, roughly 85% of them found once; the top ten carry about 4.5%. This receptor was identified in a man in his 60s who had recovered from COVID-19. The sequencing sample was made of peripheral blood. The chain links TRBV19 to TRBJ1-1, with 8 bases that match TRBD1. Here the CDR3 reads CASSRTGSSPEAFF. DNA for the CDR3: TGTGCCAGTAGTAGGACAGGGTCGAGCCCTGAAGCTTTCTTT.